This T cell receptor beta chain was recovered during a study of T cell repertoires in cytomegalovirus infection. About the research overall: In the study, CMV epitopes included recently identified HLA-C-restricted and well-studied HLA-B-restricted ones. Public TCR beta signature analysis indicated the presence of both CMV infection and matching HLA type.

The CDR3 spans 16 residues. Germline loops: CDR1 SGHVT, CDR2 SQSDAQ. Comment on this clonotype: What it binds is unknown. One junction end disagrees with the germline gene, perhaps due to a read error.

TCRdb fed the reads into MiXCR, producing one record per CDR3 protein. The top ten hold 43% of the sample, which has hundreds of thousands of distinct CDR3 sequences, more than 40% seen once. The sample was cultured PBMCs, taken from culture after CMV antigen stimulation. This receptor was obtained from a human donor in good health (CMV status not recorded). Some clones in this sample may be carry-over from other donors' samples. The gene calls are TRBV7-4 and TRBJ1-6; maybe TRBD1 (6 bases). CDR3 nucleotides: TGTGGCAGCAGCTCTCGACAGGTTCTTGTTTATTCACCCCTCCACTTT. Its translation is CGSSSRQVLVYSPLHF.